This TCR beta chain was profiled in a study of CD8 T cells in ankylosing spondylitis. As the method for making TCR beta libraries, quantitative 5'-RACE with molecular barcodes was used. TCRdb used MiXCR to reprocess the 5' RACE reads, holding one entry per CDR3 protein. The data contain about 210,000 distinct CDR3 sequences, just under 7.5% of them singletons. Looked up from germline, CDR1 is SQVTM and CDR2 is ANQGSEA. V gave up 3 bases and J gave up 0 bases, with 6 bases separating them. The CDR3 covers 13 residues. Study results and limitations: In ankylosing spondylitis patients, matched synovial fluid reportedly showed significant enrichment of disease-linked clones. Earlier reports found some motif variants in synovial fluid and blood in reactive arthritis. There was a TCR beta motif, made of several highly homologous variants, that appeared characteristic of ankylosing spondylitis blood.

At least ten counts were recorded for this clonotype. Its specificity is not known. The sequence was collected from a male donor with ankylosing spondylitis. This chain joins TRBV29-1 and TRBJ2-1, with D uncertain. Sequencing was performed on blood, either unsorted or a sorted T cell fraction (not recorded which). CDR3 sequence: CSVDGFSYNEQFF. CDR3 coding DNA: TGCAGCGTTGACGGTTTCTCCTACAATGAGCAGTTCTTC.